These 18 T cell receptor beta chains originate from one sample sequenced in a study of blood T cell repertoires in COVID-19. Sequencing was performed with immunoSEQ multiplex PCR; in TCRdb, only in-frame clones are kept and a portion is missing. The data contain approximately 65,000 clones, 90% of them seen just once; the ten biggest clones take up 4.5% to 5.5%. The sequenced sample consisted of peripheral blood. The source of these receptors is a woman younger than 30 with acute or convalescent COVID-19.

This chain connects TRBV19 to TRBJ2-7; 8 bases line up with TRBD1. Germline V gene lookup returns CDR1 LNHDA and CDR2 SQIVND (reference sequence). V lost 4 bases, J lost 6 bases, and 5 bases stayed unmatched. The CDR3 has 13 residues. For the CDR3, the DNA is TGTGCCAGTAGTAAATGGACAGGGCTCGAGCAGTACTTC. Its translation is CASSKWTGLEQYF.

This clone was picked up a small number of times. This chain links TRBV7-9 with TRBJ1-1; weak D call: TRBD1 (6 bases). This CDR3 is 14 amino acids long. In germline, CDR1 is SEHNR, CDR2 FQNEAQ (reference sequence). V was shortened by 1 base and J by 5 bases, with 11 bases between the two germline ends. Written as DNA, the CDR3 is TGTGCCAGCAGCTTAGATTGGGGGCGGACTGAAGCTTTCTTT. The encoded protein is CASSLDWGRTEAFF.

The CDR3 loop reads CATSRPGTTNTGELFF. Written as DNA, the CDR3 is TGTGCCACCAGCAGACCCGGGACAACGAACACCGGGGAGCTGTTTTTT. The chain joins TRBV15 to TRBJ2-2; possible D gene TRBD1, 6 bases. Germline V gene lookup returns CDR1 LNHNV and CDR2 YYDKDF (reference sequence). Trimming pared 2 bases from V and 0 bases from J, leaving 10 bases between. The CDR3 runs 16 residues.

The chain couples TRBV4-2 to TRBJ1-6; 12 bases line up with TRBD1. V lost 3 bases to trimming and J lost 7 bases; unmatched junction nucleotides: 4. The germline V gene has CDR1 LGHNA and CDR2 YNFKEQ. CDR3 size: 16 residues. The CDR3, as DNA: TGTGCCAGCAGCCAGCAGGGACAGGGGGCGAATTCACCCCTCCACTTT. It codes for CASSQQGQGANSPLHF.

This chain uses TRBV2 with TRBJ2-3, with TRBD1 matching over 10 bases. Germline trimming cut 6 bases from V and 0 bases from J; bases unmatched to any gene: 3. The length of the CDR3 is 15 residues. Germline V gene lookup returns CDR1 SNHLY and CDR2 FYNNEI. CDR3 DNA sequence: TGTGCCAGCAGCCGGGACAGGGGAAGCACAGATACGCAGTATTTT. It translates to CASSRDRGSTDTQYF.

The V and J genes are TRBV4-1 and TRBJ1-2; 10 bases align to TRBD1. CDR1 MGHRA and CDR2 YSYEKL come from the germline V gene. The CDR3 sequence is 17 residues long. With V trimmed by 4 bases and J by 1 base, 9 bases remained unmatched. CDR3 sequence: CASSLDGGDRGNYGYTF. The CDR3 DNA sequence: TGCGCCAGCAGCCTCGACGGAGGGGACAGGGGTAACTATGGCTACACCTTC.

This chain connects TRBV28 to TRBJ1-1; TRBD1 aligns across 9 bases. There are 15 residues in the CDR3. J was trimmed by 11 bases and V by 5 bases; bases with no gene match: 15. Germline CDR1 is MDHEN and CDR2 is SYDVKM. Written as DNA, the CDR3 is TGTGCCAGCAGTCCCCGGGGACAGGGAGTCTTGAAGGCTTTCTTT. Translation gives CASSPRGQGVLKAFF.

In the case of this clone: Mismatch with germline at one junction end may stem from a read error. This sequence joins TRBV5-5 and TRBJ2-7; a weak D match, TRBD2 (5 bases). CDR3 size: 14 residues. Germline values: CDR1 SGHKS, CDR2 YYEKEE (reference sequence). CDR3 protein: CASSLYLTKDAGNF. CDR3 coding DNA: TGTGCCAGCAGCTTATATCTGACGAAGGACGCCGGGAACTTC.

The chain links TRBV6-2 or TRBV6-3 to TRBJ1-2; D remains unclear. CDR3 size: 13 residues. V was cut by 5 bases and J by 8 bases, with 15 bases left in between. Looked up from germline, CDR1 is MNHEY and CDR2 is SVGEGT. CDR3 coding DNA: TGTGCCAGCAGTATTGTCCCCGCGGGGGGCTACACCTTC. This codes for CASSIVPAGGYTF.

This CDR3 reads CASSLDGLGTEAFF. CDR3 nucleotides: TGTGCCAGCAGCTTAGATGGGCTCGGCACTGAAGCTTTCTTT. The genes are TRBV7-8 and TRBJ1-1; no firm D call. In germline, CDR1 is SGHVS, CDR2 FQNEAQ. V was shortened by 1 base and J by 4 bases, with 10 bases between the two germline ends. The CDR3 covers 14 residues.

The rearrangement joins TRBV29-1 to TRBJ2-1; the match to TRBD2 covers 8 bases. Germline V gene data show CDR1 as SQVTM and CDR2 as ANQGSEA. CDR3 length: 14 amino acids. The trim removed 6 bases at V and 4 bases at J, leaving 8 bases unmatched. CDR3 DNA sequence: TGCAGCGTGGAGCGGGAGTCGATTTACAATGAGCAGTTCTTC. It yields the protein CSVERESIYNEQFF.

This sequence joins TRBV6-5 and TRBJ1-5; maybe TRBD1 (6 bases). The V gene lost 7 bases and the J gene lost 16 bases, with 20 bases spanning the gap. CDR3 length equals 12 residues. Germline V gene data show CDR1 as MNHEY and CDR2 as SVGAGI. This CDR3 is CASNTGQSGAHF. CDR3 sequence (DNA): TGTGCCAGCAACACAGGACAGTCTGGGGCCCATTTT.

The gene calls are TRBV2 and TRBJ2-7, with D possibly being TRBD1 (6 bases). Trimming removed 5 bases at V and 4 bases at J, with 9 bases between. The CDR3 spans 12 residues. Germline loops: CDR1 SNHLY, CDR2 FYNNEI. CDR3 DNA: TGTGCCAGCAGTACACAGGGTTACGAGCAGTACTTC. This translates into CASSTQGYEQYF.

The rearrangement links TRBV30 to TRBJ1-3; no reliable D call. Trimming left V 2 bases short and J 0 bases short, with 11 bases between. Germline CDR1 is GTSNPN and CDR2 is SVGIG (reference sequence). This CDR3 contains 15 residues. This CDR3 reads CAWSKRRISGNTIYF. For the CDR3, the DNA is TGTGCCTGGAGTAAGAGGAGGATCTCTGGAAACACCATATATTTT.

The J gene is TRBJ1-5, the V gene TRBV5-5; D is undetermined. The CDR3 has 15 amino acids. The V and J ends lost 0 bases and 3 bases respectively, with 10 bases between them. CDR1 and CDR2 (germline): SGHKS, YYEKEE (reference sequence). CDR3 DNA sequence: TGTGCCAGCAGCTTGGGTCTAACCCCCAATCAGCCCCAGCATTTT. Translation: CASSLGLTPNQPQHF.

This rearrangement joins TRBV7-9 to TRBJ2-7, with 9 bases matching TRBD1. CDR3 length: 15 amino acids. The V and J ends lost 5 bases and 5 bases, in that order; junction bases with no gene match: 10. Germline CDR1 and CDR2: SEHNR and FQNEAQ (reference sequence). The CDR3: CASSHPDRGVDEQYF. CDR3 bases: TGTGCCAGCAGCCACCCGGACAGGGGAGTAGACGAGCAGTACTTC.

This clone came up once. The chain joins TRBV5-1 to TRBJ1-1, with 8 bases aligning to TRBD1. The CDR3 loop spans 14 amino acids. V shed 1 base, J shed 8 bases, and the junction held 7 bases outside the gene matches. The V gene's germline CDR1 is SGHRS and CDR2 YFSETQ. The DNA for the CDR3 is TGCGCCAGCAGCTTGCAATTGGGGGACAGGGAAGCTTTCTTT. Residues: CASSLQLGDREAFF.

The chain links TRBV29-1 to TRBJ2-7; no definite D call. With 6 bases removed from V and 6 bases from J, the gap between germline ends came to 6 bases. This CDR3 contains 9 residues. The germline V gene has CDR1 SQVTM and CDR2 ANQGSEA. As DNA, the CDR3 is TGCAGCGTCCCCGGCGAGCAGTACTTC. Its protein is CSVPGEQYF.